This T cell receptor (beta chain) originates from a study of STAT5B mutations in CD4+ large granular lymphocyte leukemia. In regard to this clone: Its target is unknown.

Study observations and caveats: Compared with healthy controls (2/35), patient top clones favored TRBV06 (8/27). No patients shared main leukemic clonotypes, though about 26% appeared at low frequency elsewhere.

The CDR3 is made up of 15 amino acids. V gave up 4 bases and J gave up 0 bases; unmatched junction bases: 7. Germline CDR1 SGHRS, CDR2 YFSETQ. As originally analysed: A productive frequency of 2.59 x 10-5 was the lowest detectable. Assay used: immunoSEQ multiplex PCR; TCRdb lists only in-frame clones, some missing. V and J calls and clone size are as listed in that table; D and trimming were resolved from the DNA. The table records 35,000 or so clones, approximately 88% of them present only once. Control samples were healthy donors' buffy coats. The sample consisted of CD4+ T cells from blood buffy coats. This receptor was taken from a human donor in good health. This rearrangement joins TRBV5-1 to TRBJ2-7, with 7 bases lining up with TRBD1. In DNA, the CDR3 is TGCGCCAGCAGCAAGACAGGGCCTACCTCCTACGAGCAGTACTTC. Translation: CASSKTGPTSYEQYF. Based on the CDR3 plus reference TRBV5-1 and TRBJ2-7, the full variable domain is KAGVTQTPRYLIKTRGQQVTLSCSPISGHRSVSWYQQTPGQGLQFLFEYFSETQRNKGNFPGRFSGRQFSNSRSEMNVSTLELGDSALYLCASSKTGPTSYEQYFGPGTRLTVT.